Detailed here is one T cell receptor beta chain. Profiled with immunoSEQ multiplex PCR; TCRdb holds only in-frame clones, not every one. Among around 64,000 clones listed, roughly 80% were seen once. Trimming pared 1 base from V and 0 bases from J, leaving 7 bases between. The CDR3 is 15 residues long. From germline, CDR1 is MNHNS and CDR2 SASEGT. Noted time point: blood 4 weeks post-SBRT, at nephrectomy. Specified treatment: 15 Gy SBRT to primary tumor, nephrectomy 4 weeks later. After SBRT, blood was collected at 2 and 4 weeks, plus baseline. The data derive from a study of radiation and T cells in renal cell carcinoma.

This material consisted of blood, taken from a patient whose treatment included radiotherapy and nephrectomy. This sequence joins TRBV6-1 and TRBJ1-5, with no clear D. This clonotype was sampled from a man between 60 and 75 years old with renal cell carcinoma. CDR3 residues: CASSEVVYSNQPQHF. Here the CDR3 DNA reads TGTGCCAGCAGTGAAGTCGTTTATAGCAATCAGCCCCAGCATTTT.